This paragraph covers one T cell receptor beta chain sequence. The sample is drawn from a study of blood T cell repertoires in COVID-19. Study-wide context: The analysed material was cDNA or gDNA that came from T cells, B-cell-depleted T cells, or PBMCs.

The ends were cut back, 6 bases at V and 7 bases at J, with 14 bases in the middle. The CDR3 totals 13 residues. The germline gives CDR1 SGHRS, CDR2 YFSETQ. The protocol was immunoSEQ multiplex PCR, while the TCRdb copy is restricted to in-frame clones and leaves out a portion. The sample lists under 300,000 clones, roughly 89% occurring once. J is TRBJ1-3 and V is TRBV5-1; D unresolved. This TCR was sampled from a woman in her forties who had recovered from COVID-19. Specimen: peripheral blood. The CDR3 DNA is TGCGCCAGCAACCCCCTTACTCGGAACACCATATATTTT. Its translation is CASNPLTRNTIYF.